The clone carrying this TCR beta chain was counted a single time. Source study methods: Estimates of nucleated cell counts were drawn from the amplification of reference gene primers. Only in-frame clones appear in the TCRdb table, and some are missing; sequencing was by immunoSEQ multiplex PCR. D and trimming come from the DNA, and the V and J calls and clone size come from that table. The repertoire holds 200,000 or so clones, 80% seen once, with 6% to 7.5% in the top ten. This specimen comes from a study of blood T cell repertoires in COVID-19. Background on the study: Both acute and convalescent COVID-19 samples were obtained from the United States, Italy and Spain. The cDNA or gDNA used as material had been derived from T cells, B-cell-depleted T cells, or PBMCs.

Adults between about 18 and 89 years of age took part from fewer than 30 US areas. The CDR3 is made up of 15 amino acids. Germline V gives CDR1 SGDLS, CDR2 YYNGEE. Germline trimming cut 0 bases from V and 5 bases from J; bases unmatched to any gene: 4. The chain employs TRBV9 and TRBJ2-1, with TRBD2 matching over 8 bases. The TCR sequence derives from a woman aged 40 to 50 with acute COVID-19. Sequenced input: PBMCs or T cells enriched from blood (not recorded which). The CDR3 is CASSVETSVDNEQFF. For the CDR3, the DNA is TGTGCCAGCAGCGTAGAGACTAGCGTTGACAATGAGCAGTTCTTC.